This TCR beta chain was identified in a study of cytomegalovirus exposure and HLA in healthy donors. Study-level findings and limits: Sequencing likely caused a cluster of highly shared sequence variants. The study assumed roughly uniform donor sequencing depth for presence/absence analyses. In an earlier analysis, about 90% or about 30%: the productive usage of most TCR beta V segments.

13 Jbeta primers and 60 Vbeta primers were used for the PCR. Here immunoSEQ multiplex PCR was the method, and the copy in TCRdb shows in-frame clones only, minus some. The sample lists over 150,000 clones, 79% occurring once. With regard to this clone: The antigen is not known.

V dropped 7 bases and J dropped 0; count of bases not matched to a gene: 4. This CDR3 comprises 15 residues. From germline, CDR1 is MDHEN and CDR2 SYDVKM. This clonotype was sampled from a man aged 30 to 39 in good health and CMV-seropositive. Sequences were obtained from PBMCs. V and J are TRBV28 and TRBJ2-5, with 11 nucleotides matching TRBD2. This chain's CDR3 is CASTGLAANQETQYF. The CDR3 bases are TGTGCCAGCACGGGACTAGCGGCCAACCAAGAGACCCAGTACTTC.